The 30 T cell receptor beta chains below were found in one sample sequenced in a study of T-cell memory formation after mild COVID-19. MiXCR, run by TCRdb on the 5' RACE reads, gives a single entry per CDR3 protein. The data hold 250,000 to 300,000 distinct CDR3 sequences, with 18% observed a single time. Sequenced input: PBMCs or a T cell subset sorted from them (not recorded which). Receptors were obtained from a man in his late teens or twenties who had mild COVID-19 (a few samples of this study predate the infection). Cell type and time point are not known.

The J gene is TRBJ2-7, the V gene TRBV6-2 or TRBV6-3; TRBD1 might be the D (7 bases). V lost 5 bases, J lost 7 bases, and 15 bases lay in between. The CDR3 consists of 13 residues. Looked up from germline, CDR1 is MNHEY and CDR2 is SVGEGT. CDR3 DNA: TGTGCCAGCAGTGACAGGGTGGCGGGAGAGCAGTACGTC. This codes for CASSDRVAGEQYV.

The chain links TRBV12-3 or TRBV12-4 to TRBJ1-4, with 11 bases lining up with TRBD1. With 7 bases clipped from V and 7 bases from J, the junction kept 11 bases outside the gene matches. CDR3 length: 16 residues. The chain's CDR3 is CASTGQGAQGGEKLFF. CDR3 bases: TGTGCCAGCACAGGACAGGGGGCACAAGGCGGTGAAAAACTGTTTTTT.

The rearrangement joins TRBV6-2 or TRBV6-3 to TRBJ2-7; 12 positions agree with TRBD2. With V trimmed by 5 bases and J by 0 bases, 2 bases remained unmatched. The CDR3 is made up of 15 amino acids. Germline V CDR1 and CDR2: MNHEY, SVGEGT. CDR3 sequence (DNA): TGTGCCAGCAGTGCGACTAGCGGGGGCTCCTACGAGCAGTACTTC. Residues: CASSATSGGSYEQYF.

This clonotype showed up just a few times. V usage is TRBV5-1 and J usage is TRBJ2-1; 9 bases are a match to TRBD1. Germline V gene sequence: CDR1 SGHRS, CDR2 YFSETQ. Losses at the gene ends were 4 bases for V and 7 bases for J; bases not matched to a gene: 9. This CDR3 has 15 amino acids. The CDR3 region has the DNA TGCGCCAGCAGCCGTCCCGGGACAGGGCCAAATGAGCAGTTCTTC. Translated: CASSRPGTGPNEQFF.

The chain employs TRBV28 and TRBJ1-5; D unclear. The V end was cut by 6 bases, the J end by 7 bases, with 7 bases between. In germline, CDR1 is MDHEN, CDR2 SYDVKM. This CDR3 is 11 amino acids long. This CDR3 reads CASSGGQPQHF. The CDR3 DNA reads as TGTGCCAGCAGCGGAGGGCAGCCCCAGCATTTT.

This clonotype was detected only a few times. The V call is TRBV29-1, the J call TRBJ2-7; D is possibly TRBD1 or TRBD2 (5 bases each). The V end was cut by 3 bases, the J end by 4 bases, with 13 bases between. Germline CDR1 reads SQVTM; CDR2 reads ANQGSEA. The CDR3 runs to 13 residues. The CDR3 coding sequence is TGCAGCGTTGACCCCCTTGAGGGGTACGAGCAGTACGTC. Residues: CSVDPLEGYEQYV.

This clonotype was found a few times. The rearrangement joins TRBV20-1 to TRBJ2-3, with 7 bases fitting TRBD2. The CDR3 loop spans 14 amino acids. The germline V gene encodes CDR1 DFQATT and CDR2 SNEGSKA (reference sequence). V was clipped by 6 bases and J by 0 bases; unmatched bases: 6. The CDR3 sequence is CSAPSGASTDTQYF. CDR3 nucleotides: TGCAGTGCCCCAAGCGGGGCGAGCACAGATACGCAGTATTTT.

The chain has TRBV6-5 and TRBJ1-4, with 10 nucleotides matching TRBD1. The CDR3 extends over 14 amino acids. After removal of 2 bases from V and 6 bases from J, the junction contained 0 bases not matched to a gene. The germline gives CDR1 MNHEY, CDR2 SVGAGI. The DNA of the CDR3 is TGTGCCAGCAGTTACGGGACAGGGGATGAAAAACTGTTTTTT. This encodes CASSYGTGDEKLFF.

This chain connects TRBV29-1 to TRBJ1-1; D unclear. Germline-derived CDR1 and CDR2 are SQVTM and ANQGSEA. The CDR3 runs to 15 residues. The V end lost 4 bases, the J end lost 0 bases, and 15 bases lay between the germline ends. Here the CDR3 reads CSVVGRLSLNTEAFF. The CDR3 DNA sequence: TGCAGCGTTGTCGGTCGACTTTCCCTGAACACTGAAGCTTTCTTT.

This clonotype turned up a few times. The gene calls are TRBV20-1 and TRBJ2-3; the match to TRBD2 covers 7 bases. V trimming: 5 bases; J trimming: 0 bases; junction bases outside the gene matches: 2. The CDR3 runs 13 residues. Germline assignment: CDR1 DFQATT and CDR2 SNEGSKA (reference sequence). The CDR3 coding sequence is TGCAGTGCTCTGGGACTAAGCACAGATACGCAGTATTTT. As protein: CSALGLSTDTQYF.

This clonotype was observed a few times. The gene calls are TRBV5-1 and TRBJ1-1; 8 nucleotides match TRBD1. The CDR3 extends over 15 amino acids. V lost 4 bases and J lost 6; bases outside the gene matches: 11. Germline-derived CDR1 and CDR2 are SGHRS and YFSETQ. CDR3 nucleotide sequence: TGCGCCAGCAGCGGACGGACAGGGAGTGGAGCTGAAGCTTTCTTT. As protein: CASSGRTGSGAEAFF.

This clonotype has a handful of counts. The chain is built from TRBV7-2 and TRBJ2-3, with 8 bases fitting TRBD1. The germline gives CDR1 SGHTA, CDR2 FQGNSA. Losses at the gene ends were 4 bases for V and 2 bases for J; bases not matched to a gene: 5. The CDR3 totals 15 residues. The CDR3 sequence is CASSWWQGATDTQYF. CDR3 DNA: TGTGCCAGCAGCTGGTGGCAGGGGGCCACAGATACGCAGTATTTT. Variable domain in full (rest from reference TRBV7-2 and TRBJ2-3): GAGVSQSPSNKVTEKGKDVELRCDPISGHTALYWYRQSLGQGLEFLIYFQGNSAPDKSGLPSDRFSAERTGGSVSTLTIQRTQQEDSAVYLCASSWWQGATDTQYFGPGTRLTVL.

This clonotype was observed at least ten times. The chain couples TRBV5-1 to TRBJ2-5, with a possible D match to TRBD2 (5 bases). CDR1 SGHRS and CDR2 YFSETQ come from the germline V gene. CDR3 length: 14 amino acids. V gave up 1 base and J gave up 2 bases, with 9 bases separating them. CDR3 nucleotide sequence: TGCGCCAGCAGCTTGTCCCCGGGGCAAGAGACCCAGTACTTC. Translating it yields CASSLSPGQETQYF.

This clonotype was detected only a few times. This chain links TRBV5-1 with TRBJ2-3, with 9 bases matching TRBD1. The CDR3 has 18 residues. The J segment lost 0 bases and the V segment lost 3 bases, leaving 11 bases of the junction unmatched. Germline CDR1 reads SGHRS; CDR2 reads YFSETQ. CDR3 residues: CASSYGQGSASSTDTQYF. Written as DNA, the CDR3 is TGCGCCAGCAGCTATGGACAGGGGAGCGCATCTAGCACAGATACGCAGTATTTT. Full variable domain (rest looked up from reference TRBV5-1 and TRBJ2-3): KAGVTQTPRYLIKTRGQQVTLSCSPISGHRSVSWYQQTPGQGLQFLFEYFSETQRNKGNFPGRFSGRQFSNSRSEMNVSTLELGDSALYLCASSYGQGSASSTDTQYFGPGTRLTVL.

In its sample, this clonotype was seen many times. This chain uses TRBV5-1 with TRBJ2-1, with TRBD1 matching 7 bases. Germline V gene data show CDR1 as SGHRS and CDR2 as YFSETQ. The CDR3 has 14 residues. Trimming removed 0 bases from V and 8 bases from J; junction bases left unmatched: 5. The CDR3 bases are TGCGCCAGCAGCTTGGAGGGGGCCCCCGATGAGCAGTTCTTC. This translates into CASSLEGAPDEQFF.

The chain employs TRBV9 and TRBJ2-7; 7 bases fit TRBD1. CDR1 is SGDLS and CDR2 is YYNGEE in the germline V gene. The CDR3 spans 10 residues. CDR3 in amino acids: CASSGRQGTV. The CDR3 DNA is TGTGCCAGCAGCGGAAGACAGGGAACTGTC.

This clonotype was found a few times. The CDR3 DNA reads as TGCAGTGCTAGAGAGTTCAGGGGAGATCAGCCCCAGCATTTT. Translating gives CSAREFRGDQPQHF. The genes are TRBV20-1 and TRBJ1-5; D may be TRBD1 (6 bases). Germline CDR1 is DFQATT and CDR2 is SNEGSKA (reference sequence). This CDR3 contains 14 residues. Between the trimmed V and J ends, which lost 0 bases and 5 bases, there was a span of 11 bases.

This sequence joins TRBV28 and TRBJ2-7; 7 nucleotides align to TRBD1. The CDR3 has 13 amino acids. The V gene end was trimmed by 4 bases and the J gene end by 7 bases; junction bases not matched to a gene: 7. Germline V gives CDR1 MDHEN, CDR2 SYDVKM. This chain's CDR3 is CASSSRDSAEQYV. The CDR3 nucleotides read TGTGCCAGCAGTTCCCGGGACAGTGCAGAGCAGTACGTC.

The chain recombines TRBV15 with TRBJ2-1; D may be TRBD1 or TRBD2 (6 bases each). CDR3 length equals 15 residues. The V and J ends lost 1 base and 1 base respectively, with 8 bases between them. The germline V gene has CDR1 LNHNV and CDR2 YYDKDF (reference sequence). CDR3 sequence reads: CATSRGGASYNEQFF. The CDR3 nucleotides are TGTGCCACCAGCAGAGGGGGGGCATCCTACAATGAGCAGTTCTTC.

The V gene is TRBV27, the J gene TRBJ2-7; 9 nucleotides line up with TRBD2. The V and J ends lost 0 bases and 6 bases, in that order; junction bases with no gene match: 9. The CDR3 length is 16 residues. The germline V gene has CDR1 MNHEY and CDR2 SMNVEV (reference sequence). CDR3 residues: CASSLSPTAGGSEQYF. CDR3 DNA sequence: TGTGCCAGCAGTTTATCGCCGACAGCGGGGGGAAGCGAGCAGTACTTC.

J is TRBJ2-7 and V is TRBV20-1, with 9 bases aligning to TRBD1. V shed 5 bases, J shed 5 bases, and the junction held 7 bases outside the gene matches. The V gene's germline CDR1 is DFQATT and CDR2 SNEGSKA (reference sequence). The CDR3 has 13 residues. The CDR3 reads CSAPGQGVNEQYF. The DNA for the CDR3 is TGCAGTGCTCCGGGACAGGGCGTTAACGAGCAGTACTTC.

In this sample, this clonotype turned up many times. V gene TRBV7-2 combines with J gene TRBJ2-7; the D is unclear. This CDR3 region has 15 residues. The V gene's germline CDR1 is SGHTA and CDR2 FQGNSA. V lost 2 bases to trimming and J lost 3 bases, with 14 bases between them. The CDR3 DNA reads TGTGCCAGCAGCTTAATGAGCTTCTCTAGCTACGAGCAGTACTTC. Its translation is CASSLMSFSSYEQYF.

This clonotype was observed a few times. One junction end does not reproduce the germline sequence, and a read error may be involved. The genes are TRBV7-9 and TRBJ2-1; the D gene is possibly TRBD1 (5 bases). CDR3 length: 14 residues. CDR1 and CDR2 from the germline V gene are SEHNR and FQNEAQ (reference sequence). The DNA of the CDR3 is TGTGCCGGCAGCTCCGTGACAGAGGACGGTGAGCAGTTCTTC. Translated: CAGSSVTEDGEQFF.

This clonotype was counted between two and nine times. The V gene is TRBV15, the J gene TRBJ1-3, with D perhaps matching TRBD1 (5 bases). V was pared by 0 bases and J by 4 bases, with 10 bases between. The CDR3 length is 15 residues. Germline V gives CDR1 LNHNV, CDR2 YYDKDF (reference sequence). This chain's CDR3 is CATSRDRTPGNTIYF. Here the CDR3 DNA reads TGTGCCACCAGCAGAGATCGGACACCCGGAAACACCATATATTTT.

This clonotype has just a few counts. The chain links TRBV5-1 to TRBJ2-1; D is ambiguous. This CDR3 is built from 14 residues. Trimming took off 5 bases at V and 7 bases at J, with 16 bases between the two ends. The germline V gene has CDR1 SGHRS and CDR2 YFSETQ. The CDR3 sequence is CASSTTRVMNEQFF. DNA for the CDR3: TGCGCCAGCAGTACAACCCGAGTTATGAATGAGCAGTTCTTC.

This clonotype was found many times. J is TRBJ1-1 and V is TRBV7-2; TRBD1 might be the D (5 bases). Germline V gene data show CDR1 as SGHTA and CDR2 as FQGNSA. The CDR3 is 13 residues long. V lost 2 bases, J lost 4 bases, and 8 bases lay in between. CDR3 loop: CASSLQGSTEAFF. CDR3 in DNA: TGTGCCAGCAGCTTACAGGGTAGCACTGAAGCTTTCTTT.

The rearrangement joins TRBV7-9 to TRBJ2-7; D unresolved. Germline loops: CDR1 SEHNR, CDR2 FQNEAQ (reference sequence). V shed 2 bases and J shed 2 bases, with 7 bases lying between them. CDR3 length: 13 amino acids. The CDR3 loop reads CASSLQSTYEQYF. CDR3 DNA sequence: TGTGCCAGCAGCTTACAGAGCACCTACGAGCAGTACTTC.

This clonotype was detected only a few times. The chain links TRBV20-1 to TRBJ2-7; no reliable D call. Germline CDR1 and CDR2: DFQATT and SNEGSKA (reference sequence). This CDR3 spans 11 amino acids. Trimming pared 3 bases from V and 4 bases from J, leaving 7 bases between. CDR3 sequence (DNA): TGCAGTGCTAGTAAGCAGTACGAGCAGTACGTC. Translation: CSASKQYEQYV.

In DNA, the CDR3 is TGTGCCAGCAGTGACAGGGCCTACTACAATGAGCAGTTCTTC. Translating it yields CASSDRAYYNEQFF. This chain joins TRBV7-9 and TRBJ2-1, with 7 bases matching TRBD1. With 6 bases clipped from V and 3 bases from J, the junction kept 5 bases outside the gene matches. This CDR3 comprises 14 residues. Germline V gives CDR1 SEHNR, CDR2 FQNEAQ (reference sequence).

This clonotype was observed a few times. The J gene is TRBJ2-7, the V gene TRBV3-1; unclear D gene. Trimming removed 0 bases at V and 8 bases at J, with 11 bases between. The CDR3 totals 13 residues. The germline V gene encodes CDR1 LGHDT and CDR2 YNNKEL (reference sequence). The CDR3 reads CASSQDSGRQQYF. CDR3 DNA: TGTGCCAGCAGCCAAGATTCGGGCCGCCAGCAGTACTTC.